This T cell receptor beta chain is drawn from a study of vaccination and CD4 T cells after COVID-19. Germline V CDR1 and CDR2: MNHNS, SASEGT. Trimming pared 6 bases from V and 4 bases from J, leaving 6 bases between. This CDR3 region has 11 residues. Noted treatment: roughly 10-day PBMC culture with coronavirus spike peptide pools or control peptides (ViraFEST assay). Sequencing of cultured CD4+ T cell DNA used the Oncomine TCR Beta short-read assay. TCRdb redid the calling of the PCR reads with MiXCR, one entry per CDR3 protein. This sample has 15,000 to 25,000 distinct CDR3 sequences, with 56% found just once. By its share, this clonotype is medium-sized. Antigen specificity is unknown.

The sequence was collected from a human donor who had recovered from COVID-19. The sequenced sample consisted of CD4+ T cells from blood, cultured in vitro. This chain connects TRBV6-1 to TRBJ1-1; D remains unclear. The CDR3 coding sequence is TGTGCCAGCAGCATAGGCACTGAAGCTTTCTTT. Translated: CASSIGTEAFF.